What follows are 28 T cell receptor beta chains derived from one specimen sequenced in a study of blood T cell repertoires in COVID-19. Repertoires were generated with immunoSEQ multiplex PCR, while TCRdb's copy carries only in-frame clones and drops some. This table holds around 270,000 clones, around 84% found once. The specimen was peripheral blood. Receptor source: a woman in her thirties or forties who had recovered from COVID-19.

CDR3 sequence: CASSVIGGSGRETQYF. The CDR3 bases are TGTGCCAGCAGTGTGATAGGAGGTTCTGGTCGAGAGACCCAGTACTTC. This sequence joins TRBV2 and TRBJ2-5, with D perhaps matching TRBD2 (5 bases). Trimming took 4 bases from V and 4 from J, leaving 19 bases between them. This CDR3 is 16 amino acids long. Looked up from germline, CDR1 is SNHLY and CDR2 is FYNNEI. Variable domain in full (rest from reference TRBV2 and TRBJ2-5): EPEVTQTPSHQVTQMGQEVILRCVPISNHLYFYWYRQILGQKVEFLVSFYNNEISEKSEIFDDQFSVERPDGSNFTLKIRSTKLEDSAMYFCASSVIGGSGRETQYFGPGTRLLVL.

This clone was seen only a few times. The CDR3 DNA sequence: TGTGCCAGCAACCTCAGGGCGACCGGGGAGCTGTTTTTT. It specifies CASNLRATGELFF. The chain is built from TRBV7-2 and TRBJ2-2, with a tentative D call TRBD1 (5 bases). The V gene's germline CDR1 is SGHTA and CDR2 FQGNSA. This CDR3 is 13 amino acids long. The V end was cut by 7 bases, the J end by 5 bases, with 11 bases between.

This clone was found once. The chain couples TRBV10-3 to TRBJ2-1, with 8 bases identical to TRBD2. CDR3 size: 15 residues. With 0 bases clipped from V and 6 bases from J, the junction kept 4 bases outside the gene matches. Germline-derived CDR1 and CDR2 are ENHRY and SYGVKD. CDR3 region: CAISESSGVINEQFF. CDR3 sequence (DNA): TGTGCCATCAGTGAGTCTAGCGGGGTTATCAATGAGCAGTTCTTC.

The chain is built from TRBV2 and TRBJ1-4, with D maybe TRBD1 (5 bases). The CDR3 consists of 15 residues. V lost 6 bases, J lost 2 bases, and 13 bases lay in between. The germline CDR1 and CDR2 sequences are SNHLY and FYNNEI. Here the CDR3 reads CASRKGLKTNEKLFF. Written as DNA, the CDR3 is TGTGCCAGCAGGAAGGGGCTTAAGACTAATGAAAAACTGTTTTTT.

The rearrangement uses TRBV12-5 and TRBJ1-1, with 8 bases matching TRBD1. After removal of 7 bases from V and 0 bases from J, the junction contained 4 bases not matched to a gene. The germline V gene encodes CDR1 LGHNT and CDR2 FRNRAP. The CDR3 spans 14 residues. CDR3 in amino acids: CASAKGQVNTEAFF. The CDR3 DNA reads TGTGCTAGTGCTAAGGGACAGGTGAACACTGAAGCTTTCTTT.

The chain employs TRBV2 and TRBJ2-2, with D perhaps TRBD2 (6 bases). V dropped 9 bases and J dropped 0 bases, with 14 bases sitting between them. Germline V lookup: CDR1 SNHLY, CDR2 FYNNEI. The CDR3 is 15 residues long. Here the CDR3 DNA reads TGTGCCAGTCGGGCGGGACCTTCGAACACCGGGGAGCTGTTTTTT. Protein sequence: CASRAGPSNTGELFF.

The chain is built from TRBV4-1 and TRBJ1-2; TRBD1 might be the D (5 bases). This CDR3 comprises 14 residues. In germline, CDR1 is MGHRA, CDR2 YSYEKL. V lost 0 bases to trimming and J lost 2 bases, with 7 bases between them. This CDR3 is CASSQEQENYGYTF. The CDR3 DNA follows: TGCGCCAGCAGCCAAGAACAGGAAAACTATGGCTACACCTTC.

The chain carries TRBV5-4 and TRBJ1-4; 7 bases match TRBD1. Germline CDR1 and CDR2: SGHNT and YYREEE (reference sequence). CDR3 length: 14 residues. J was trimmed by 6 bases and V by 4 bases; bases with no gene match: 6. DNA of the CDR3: TGTGCCAGCAGCACCTACGACAGGGATGAAAAACTGTTTTTT. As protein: CASSTYDRDEKLFF. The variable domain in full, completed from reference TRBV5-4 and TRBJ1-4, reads ETGVTQSPTHLIKTRGQQVTLRCSSQSGHNTVSWYQQALGQGPQFIFQYYREEENGRGNFPPRFSGLQFPNYSSELNVNALELDDSALYLCASSTYDRDEKLFFGSGTQLSVL.

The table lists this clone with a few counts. CDR3 loop: CASSFGTGVVDTEAFF. DNA for the CDR3: TGTGCCAGCAGCTTCGGGACAGGGGTGGTGGACACTGAAGCTTTCTTT. The chain recombines TRBV7-9 with TRBJ1-1, with 10 bases that match TRBD1. The CDR3 totals 16 residues. Germline V CDR1 and CDR2: SEHNR, FQNEAQ (reference sequence). V shed 3 bases, J shed 3 bases, and the junction held 7 bases outside the gene matches. The full variable domain, with the rest looked up from reference TRBV7-9 and TRBJ1-1, is DTGVSQNPRHKITKRGQNVTFRCDPISEHNRLYWYRQTLGQGPEFLTYFQNEAQLEKSRLLSDRFSAERPKGSFSTLEIQRTEQGDSAMYLCASSFGTGVVDTEAFFGQGTRLTVV.

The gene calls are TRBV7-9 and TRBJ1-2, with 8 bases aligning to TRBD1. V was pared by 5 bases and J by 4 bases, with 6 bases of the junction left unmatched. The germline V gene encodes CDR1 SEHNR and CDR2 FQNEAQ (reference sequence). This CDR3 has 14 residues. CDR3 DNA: TGTGCCAGCAGCACAGGGGGGGCATCCTATGGCTACACCTTC. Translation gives CASSTGGASYGYTF.

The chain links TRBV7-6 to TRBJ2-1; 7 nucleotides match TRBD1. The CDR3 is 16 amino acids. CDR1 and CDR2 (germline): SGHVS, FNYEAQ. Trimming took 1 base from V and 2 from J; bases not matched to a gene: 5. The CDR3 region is CASSLGVGTAYNEQFF. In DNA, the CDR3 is TGTGCCAGCAGCTTAGGGGTTGGGACAGCCTACAATGAGCAGTTCTTC.

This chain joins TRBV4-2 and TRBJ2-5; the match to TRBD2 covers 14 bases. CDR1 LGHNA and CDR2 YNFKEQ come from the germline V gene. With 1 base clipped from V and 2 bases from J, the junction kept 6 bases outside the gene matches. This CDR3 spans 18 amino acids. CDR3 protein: CASSQVFGTSGGQETQYF. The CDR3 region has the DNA TGTGCCAGCAGCCAAGTTTTTGGGACTAGCGGGGGACAAGAGACCCAGTACTTC.

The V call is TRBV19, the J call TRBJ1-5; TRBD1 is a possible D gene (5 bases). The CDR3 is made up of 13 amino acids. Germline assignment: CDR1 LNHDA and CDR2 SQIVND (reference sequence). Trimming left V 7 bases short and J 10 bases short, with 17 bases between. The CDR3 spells CASKTVENSPQHF. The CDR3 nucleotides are TGTGCCAGTAAGACAGTTGAGAACTCTCCCCAGCATTTT.

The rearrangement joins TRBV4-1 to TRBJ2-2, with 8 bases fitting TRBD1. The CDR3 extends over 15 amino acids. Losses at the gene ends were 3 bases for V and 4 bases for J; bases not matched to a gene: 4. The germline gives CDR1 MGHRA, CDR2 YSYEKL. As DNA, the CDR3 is TGCGCCAGCAGCCACTGGACAGGGACCACCGGGGAGCTGTTTTTT. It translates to CASSHWTGTTGELFF.

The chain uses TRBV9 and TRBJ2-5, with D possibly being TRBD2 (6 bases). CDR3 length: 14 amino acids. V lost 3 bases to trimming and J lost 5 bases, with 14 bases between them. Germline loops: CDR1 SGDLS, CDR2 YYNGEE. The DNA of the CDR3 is TGTGCCAGCAGCGGACTAGGCCCTGGGGAGACCCAGTACTTC. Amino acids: CASSGLGPGETQYF.

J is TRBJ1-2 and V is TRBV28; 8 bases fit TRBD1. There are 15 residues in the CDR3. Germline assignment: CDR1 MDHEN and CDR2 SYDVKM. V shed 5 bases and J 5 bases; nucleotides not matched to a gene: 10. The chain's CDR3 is CASSSPTGGEYGYTF. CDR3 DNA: TGTGCCAGCAGTAGCCCCACAGGGGGGGAATATGGCTACACCTTC.

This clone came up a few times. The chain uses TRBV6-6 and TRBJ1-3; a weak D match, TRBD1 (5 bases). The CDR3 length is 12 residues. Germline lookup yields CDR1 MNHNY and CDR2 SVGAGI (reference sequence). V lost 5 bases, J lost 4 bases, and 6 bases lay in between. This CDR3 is CASSPGGNTIYF. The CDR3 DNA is TGTGCCAGCAGTCCAGGGGGAAACACCATATATTTT.

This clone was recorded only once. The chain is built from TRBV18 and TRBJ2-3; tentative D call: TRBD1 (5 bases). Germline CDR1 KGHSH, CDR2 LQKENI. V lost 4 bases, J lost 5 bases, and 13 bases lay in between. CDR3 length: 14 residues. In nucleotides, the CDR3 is TGTGCCAGCTCACTCGACAGCCAAGGAGATACGCAGTATTTT. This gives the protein CASSLDSQGDTQYF. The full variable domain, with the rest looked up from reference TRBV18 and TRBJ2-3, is NAGVMQNPRHLVRRRGQEARLRCSPMKGHSHVYWYRQLPEEGLKFMVYLQKENIIDESGMPKERFSAEFPKEGPSILRIQQVVRGDSAAYFCASSLDSQGDTQYFGPGTRLTVL.

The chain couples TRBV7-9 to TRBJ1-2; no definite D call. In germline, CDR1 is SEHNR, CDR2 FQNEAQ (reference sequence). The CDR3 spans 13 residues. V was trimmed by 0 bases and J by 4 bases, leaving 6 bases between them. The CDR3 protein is CASSLALLYGYTF. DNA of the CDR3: TGTGCCAGCAGCTTAGCCCTCCTCTATGGCTACACCTTC.

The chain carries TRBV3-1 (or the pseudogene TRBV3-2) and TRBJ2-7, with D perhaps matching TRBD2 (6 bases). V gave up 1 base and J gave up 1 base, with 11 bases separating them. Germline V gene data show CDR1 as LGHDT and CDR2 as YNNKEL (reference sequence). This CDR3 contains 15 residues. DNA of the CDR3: TGTGCCAGCAGCCAAGGGAGGCGGGGATCCTACGAGCAGTACTTC. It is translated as CASSQGRRGSYEQYF.

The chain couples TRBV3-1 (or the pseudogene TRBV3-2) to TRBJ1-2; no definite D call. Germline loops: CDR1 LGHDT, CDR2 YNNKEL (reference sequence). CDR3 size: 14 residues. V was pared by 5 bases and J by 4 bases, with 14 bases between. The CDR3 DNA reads TGTGCCAGCAGCTTGAGGGAACGAGGCTATGGCTACACCTTC. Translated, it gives CASSLRERGYGYTF.

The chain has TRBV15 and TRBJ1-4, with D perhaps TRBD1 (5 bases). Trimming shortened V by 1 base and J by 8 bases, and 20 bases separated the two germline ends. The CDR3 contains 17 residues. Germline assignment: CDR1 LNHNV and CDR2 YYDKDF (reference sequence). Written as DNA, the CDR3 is TGTGCCACCAGCAGAGCGAATCAGGGTTTATCAGGGGAAAAACTGTTTTTT. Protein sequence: CATSRANQGLSGEKLFF.

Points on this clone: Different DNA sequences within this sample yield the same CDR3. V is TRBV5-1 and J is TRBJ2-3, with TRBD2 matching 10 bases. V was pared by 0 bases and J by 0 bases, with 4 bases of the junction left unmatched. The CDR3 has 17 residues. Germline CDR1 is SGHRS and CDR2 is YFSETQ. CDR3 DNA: TGCGCCAGCAGCTTGGGTTTAGCGGGGGGAAGCACAGATACGCAGTATTTT. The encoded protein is CASSLGLAGGSTDTQYF. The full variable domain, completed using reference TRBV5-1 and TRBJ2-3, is KAGVTQTPRYLIKTRGQQVTLSCSPISGHRSVSWYQQTPGQGLQFLFEYFSETQRNKGNFPGRFSGRQFSNSRSEMNVSTLELGDSALYLCASSLGLAGGSTDTQYFGPGTRLTVL.

CDR3 protein: CASSQDFSQETQYF. The DNA for the CDR3 is TGTGCCAGCAGCCAAGACTTCAGCCAAGAGACCCAGTACTTC. The chain employs TRBV3-1 (or the pseudogene TRBV3-2) and TRBJ2-5, with D unclear. Trimming left V 0 bases short and J 1 base short, with 6 bases between. The CDR3 runs to 14 residues. Germline V gene data show CDR1 as LGHDT and CDR2 as YNNKEL (reference sequence).

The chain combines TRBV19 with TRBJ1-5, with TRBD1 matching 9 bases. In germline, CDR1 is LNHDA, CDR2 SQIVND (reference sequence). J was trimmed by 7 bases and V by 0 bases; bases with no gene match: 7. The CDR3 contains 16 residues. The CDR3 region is CASSIDQGQGGQPQHF. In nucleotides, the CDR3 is TGTGCCAGTAGTATAGATCAGGGACAGGGTGGACAGCCCCAGCATTTT.

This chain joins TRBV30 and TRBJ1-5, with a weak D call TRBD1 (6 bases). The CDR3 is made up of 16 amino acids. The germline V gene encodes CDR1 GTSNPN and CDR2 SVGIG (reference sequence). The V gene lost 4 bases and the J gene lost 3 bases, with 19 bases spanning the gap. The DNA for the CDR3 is TGTGCCTGGAAAGTAGGGGGAGACTGGGACAATCAGCCCCAGCATTTT. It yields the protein CAWKVGGDWDNQPQHF.

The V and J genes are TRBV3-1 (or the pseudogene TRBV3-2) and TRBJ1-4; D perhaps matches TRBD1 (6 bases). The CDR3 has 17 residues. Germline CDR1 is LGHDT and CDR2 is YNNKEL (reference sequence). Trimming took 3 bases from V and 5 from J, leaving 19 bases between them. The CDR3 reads CASSHNGGALGNEKLFF. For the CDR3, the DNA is TGTGCCAGCAGCCATAATGGGGGCGCATTGGGGAATGAAAAACTGTTTTTT.

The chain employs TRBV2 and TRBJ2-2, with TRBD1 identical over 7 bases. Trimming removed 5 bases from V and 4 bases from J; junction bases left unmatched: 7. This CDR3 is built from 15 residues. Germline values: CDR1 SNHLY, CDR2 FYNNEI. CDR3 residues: CASSKGQQSTGELFF. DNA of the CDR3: TGTGCCAGCAGTAAGGGACAGCAGAGCACCGGGGAGCTGTTTTTT.